Described below is a single TCR beta chain sequence and its context. Profiled with immunoSEQ multiplex PCR; TCRdb holds only in-frame clones, not every one. In total the sample includes about 3,200 clones, none of them seen once. Cyclophosphamide on days +3 and +4 followed busulfan-fludarabine conditioning and a marrow graft. The sample originates from a study of T cells after posttransplantation cyclophosphamide. The V gene's germline CDR1 is SQVTM and CDR2 ANQGSEA. This CDR3 is 13 amino acids long. J gave up 5 bases and V 4 bases, and 3 bases lay outside the gene matches. The clonotype comes from a female patient aged 60 or older who received an allogeneic stem cell transplant from a related donor and was CMV-positive. The graft donor may account for some of the T cells. The chain uses TRBV29-1 and TRBJ2-3, with TRBD2 matching 10 bases. The sequences come from PBMCs, collected after allogeneic stem cell transplant with posttransplant cyclophosphamide. CDR3 bases: TGCAGCGTTGTAGCGGGAGGCGTAGATACGCAGTATTTT. Its protein is CSVVAGGVDTQYF.